A single sample is the source of the 27 T cell receptor beta chains below, sequenced in a study of blood T cell repertoires in COVID-19. The method was immunoSEQ multiplex PCR; TCRdb's version includes in-frame clones alone and lacks a portion of them. The top ten clones hold 0.9% to 1.5% of a sample with about 81,000 clones, approximately 90% of them seen once. Sequencing was performed on PBMCs or T cells enriched from blood (not recorded which). These receptor sequences come from a woman aged 45-65 years with acute COVID-19.

The chain employs TRBV10-3 and TRBJ2-5, with TRBD1 identical over 7 bases. The germline gives CDR1 ENHRY, CDR2 SYGVKD. Trimming took 4 bases from V and 2 from J; bases not matched to a gene: 1. CDR3 length: 13 amino acids. DNA for the CDR3: TGTGCCATCAGTGGACAGGGTCAAGAGACCCAGTACTTC. This sequence encodes CAISGQGQETQYF.

The gene calls are TRBV30 and TRBJ1-5, with 9 bases identical to TRBD1. This CDR3 comprises 15 residues. Germline-derived CDR1 and CDR2 are GTSNPN and SVGIG (reference sequence). The junction had 5 bases not matched to a gene; V was cut back by 2 bases and J by 3 bases. The CDR3 bases are TGTGCCTGGAGTCTAGGACAGGGGCCCAATCAGCCCCAGCATTTT. Its translation is CAWSLGQGPNQPQHF.

In its sample, this clone was seen a few times. The chain employs TRBV7-8 and TRBJ1-1; the match to TRBD1 covers 9 bases. Trimming cost V 5 bases and J 0 bases; bases outside gene matches: 4. CDR3 length equals 15 residues. Germline loops: CDR1 SGHVS, CDR2 FQNEAQ. The CDR3 loop reads CASSPRDRVNTEAFF. The CDR3 DNA sequence: TGTGCCAGCAGCCCTCGGGACAGGGTGAACACTGAAGCTTTCTTT.

This sequence joins TRBV7-2 and TRBJ1-2; TRBD1 might be the D (5 bases). The CDR3 totals 14 residues. CDR1 and CDR2 (germline): SGHTA, FQGNSA. V was pared by 5 bases and J by 4 bases, with 14 bases between. CDR3 loop: CASSHEATVYGYTF. CDR3 DNA: TGTGCCAGCAGCCACGAAGCGACAGTCTATGGCTACACCTTC.

This clone was detected only a few times. J is TRBJ1-4 and V is TRBV2; D is unresolved. The CDR3 is 14 amino acids. The V end was cut by 5 bases, the J end by 2 bases, with 9 bases between. Germline loops: CDR1 SNHLY, CDR2 FYNNEI. The CDR3 spells CASSYGGTNEKLFF. The CDR3 nucleotides are TGTGCCAGCAGTTACGGCGGCACTAATGAAAAACTGTTTTTT.

The chain is built from TRBV2 and TRBJ1-1; TRBD1 matches 7 bases. This CDR3 has 14 amino acids. Trimming at V came to 5 bases and at J to 4 bases, leaving 7 bases not matched to a gene. Germline values: CDR1 SNHLY, CDR2 FYNNEI. This chain's CDR3 is CASSSNRGGTEAFF. CDR3 nucleotides: TGTGCCAGCAGTTCTAACAGGGGAGGCACTGAAGCTTTCTTT.

The rearrangement links TRBV9 to TRBJ1-2, with D tentatively TRBD1 (5 bases). The germline gives CDR1 SGDLS, CDR2 YYNGEE. CDR3 length: 15 residues. V was trimmed by 0 bases and J by 0 bases, leaving 9 bases between them. CDR3 bases: TGTGCCAGCAGCGTAGATGGGGGGACTAACTATGGCTACACCTTC. Its translation is CASSVDGGTNYGYTF. Drawing the rest from reference TRBV9 and TRBJ1-2, the complete variable domain is DSGVTQTPKHLITATGQRVTLRCSPRSGDLSVYWYQQSLDQGLQFLIQYYNGEERAKGNILERFSAQQFPDLHSELNLSSLELGDSALYFCASSVDGGTNYGYTFGSGTRLTVV.

The chain uses TRBV3-1 (or the pseudogene TRBV3-2) and TRBJ1-6; no firm D call. Germline CDR1 is LGHDT and CDR2 is YNNKEL (reference sequence). Deletions cut 1 base from V and 4 bases from J, with 11 bases between. The CDR3 has 16 amino acids. CDR3 nucleotide sequence: TGTGCCAGCAGCCAAGGTGGGAGGACGTATAATTCACCCCTCCACTTT. It encodes CASSQGGRTYNSPLHF.

This sequence joins TRBV19 and TRBJ2-7; TRBD1 matches at 9 bases. Germline CDR1 LNHDA, CDR2 SQIVND (reference sequence). CDR3 size: 14 residues. Trimming cost V 4 bases and J 5 bases; bases outside gene matches: 6. In nucleotides, the CDR3 is TGTGCCAGTAGTAGGGACAGGGTTTCCAACGAGCAGTACTTC. Translated: CASSRDRVSNEQYF.

The gene calls are TRBV7-9 and TRBJ2-5; 8 bases fit TRBD2. The CDR3 runs 14 residues. V lost 5 bases and J lost 5; bases outside the gene matches: 7. Germline CDR1 reads SEHNR; CDR2 reads FQNEAQ (reference sequence). The DNA for the CDR3 is TGTGCCAGCAGCCCAGCGGGAGAGCGGGAGACCCAGTACTTC. It translates to CASSPAGERETQYF.

The rearrangement links TRBV6-2 or TRBV6-3 to TRBJ2-3, with 10 nucleotides matching TRBD2. Per germline, CDR1 MNHEY and CDR2 SVGEGT. Unmatched junction bases numbered 8, after V lost 2 bases and J lost 6 bases. The CDR3 runs 16 residues. CDR3 sequence reads: CASSYAPSGSSDTQYF. CDR3 sequence (DNA): TGTGCCAGCAGTTACGCCCCTAGCGGGAGTAGCGATACGCAGTATTTT.

The chain combines TRBV12-3 or TRBV12-4 with TRBJ1-2, with D hard to call. With 3 bases removed from V and 4 bases from J, the gap between germline ends came to 9 bases. The CDR3 has 13 amino acids. The CDR3 nucleotides are TGTGCCAGCAGTTTTGCGGGTTCCTATGGCTACACCTTC. It translates to CASSFAGSYGYTF.

This chain uses TRBV5-4 with TRBJ1-1; no clear D. Trimming took off 3 bases at V and 1 base at J, with 10 bases between the two ends. Germline V CDR1 and CDR2: SGHNT, YYREEE (reference sequence). The CDR3 has 14 residues. CDR3 in DNA: TGTGCCAGCAGCTCAATGGTCGGGAACACTGAAGCTTTCTTT. This gives the protein CASSSMVGNTEAFF.

The genes are TRBV6-5 and TRBJ1-5; D is perhaps TRBD1 (6 bases). The CDR3 is 15 amino acids. Germline V lookup: CDR1 MNHEY, CDR2 SVGAGI. The V end lost 6 bases, the J end lost 4 bases, and 16 bases lay between the germline ends. The CDR3 sequence is CASSPQGKLNQPQHF. CDR3 coding DNA: TGTGCCAGCAGCCCCCAGGGGAAACTGAATCAGCCCCAGCATTTT.

This chain connects TRBV7-9 to TRBJ2-1, with D perhaps matching TRBD1 (5 bases). CDR3 length equals 15 residues. V lost 5 bases to trimming and J lost 0 bases, with 11 bases between them. The germline V gene has CDR1 SEHNR and CDR2 FQNEAQ (reference sequence). The chain's CDR3 is CASSVRVGSYNEQFF. Here the CDR3 DNA reads TGTGCCAGCAGCGTCAGGGTCGGCTCCTACAATGAGCAGTTCTTC.

This clone was seen a single time. The gene calls are TRBV20-1 and TRBJ2-3; the D is unclear. The CDR3 has 11 amino acids. Deletions cut 8 bases from V and 5 bases from J, with 11 bases between. In germline, CDR1 is DFQATT, CDR2 SNEGSKA (reference sequence). The CDR3 loop is CSSRPGDTQYF. CDR3 sequence (DNA): TGCAGTTCTCGTCCCGGAGATACGCAGTATTTT.

The rearrangement uses TRBV2 and TRBJ2-5, with a weak D call TRBD1 (8 bases). The V and J ends lost 6 bases and 2 bases respectively, with 13 bases between them. Germline CDR1 is SNHLY and CDR2 is FYNNEI. The CDR3 consists of 14 residues. The DNA for the CDR3 is TGTGCCAGCAGCGTACAGGGGGGGCAAGAGACCCAGTACTTC. It encodes CASSVQGGQETQYF.

The rearrangement joins TRBV30 to TRBJ1-2; possibly TRBD1 for D (6 bases). CDR3 length: 13 residues. Germline V lookup: CDR1 GTSNPN, CDR2 SVGIG (reference sequence). Trimming removed 4 bases at V and 3 bases at J, with 12 bases between. CDR3 residues: CAWNPGQDYGYTF. The CDR3 DNA reads as TGTGCCTGGAATCCGGGACAAGACTATGGCTACACCTTC.

The CDR3 DNA reads as TGTGCCAGCAGCGTAGCTGAGGGTCAGCCCCAGCATTTT. This sequence encodes CASSVAEGQPQHF. V gene TRBV9 combines with J gene TRBJ1-5; D remains ambiguous. In germline, CDR1 is SGDLS, CDR2 YYNGEE. This CDR3 spans 13 amino acids. Trimming removed 0 bases from V and 6 bases from J, with 7 bases in between.

This chain uses TRBV7-2 with TRBJ1-2; 7 bases fit TRBD1. CDR1 is SGHTA and CDR2 is FQGNSA in the germline V gene. The CDR3 is made up of 14 amino acids. V trimming: 5 bases; J trimming: 6 bases; junction bases outside the gene matches: 9. In nucleotides, the CDR3 is TGTGCCAGCAGCCTTCCCGGGACAGATGATGGCTACACCTTC. Translation: CASSLPGTDDGYTF.

This clone occurred once. This chain joins TRBV7-2 and TRBJ1-1; D may be TRBD1 (6 bases). Germline assignment: CDR1 SGHTA and CDR2 FQGNSA. V was shortened by 5 bases and J by 1 base, with 14 bases between the two germline ends. This CDR3 has 15 residues. In DNA form, the CDR3 reads TGTGCCAGCAGCATACAGGGAGGGACGAACACTGAAGCTTTCTTT. Residues: CASSIQGGTNTEAFF.

As for this clone: At the DNA level, this CDR3 is encoded by other sequences in the same sample as well. This chain joins TRBV5-1 and TRBJ1-4; 9 bases line up with TRBD1. The trim removed 0 bases at V and 6 bases at J, leaving 0 bases unmatched. This CDR3 comprises 14 residues. Per germline, CDR1 SGHRS and CDR2 YFSETQ. The CDR3 nucleotides read TGCGCCAGCAGCTTGGACAGGGGGCATGAAAAACTGTTTTTT. Translation gives CASSLDRGHEKLFF.

The rearrangement links TRBV27 to TRBJ1-2, with 8 bases fitting TRBD1. The CDR3 is made up of 15 amino acids. The germline gives CDR1 MNHEY, CDR2 SMNVEV (reference sequence). After removal of 4 bases from V and 2 bases from J, the junction contained 6 bases not matched to a gene. In nucleotides, the CDR3 is TGTGCCAGCAGTTCCGCGGGACAGGAAAACTATGGCTACACCTTC. Its protein is CASSSAGQENYGYTF.

This clone has only one observation. The chain is built from TRBV5-1 and TRBJ2-1, with unresolved D. Germline V lookup: CDR1 SGHRS, CDR2 YFSETQ. The CDR3 loop spans 15 amino acids. V was trimmed by 2 bases and J by 0 bases, leaving 9 bases between them. The CDR3 spells CASSLRQDSYNEQFF. The CDR3 bases are TGCGCCAGCAGCTTAAGGCAGGACTCCTACAATGAGCAGTTCTTC.

The rearrangement links TRBV11-3 to TRBJ2-5; the D gene is possibly TRBD1 (7 bases). The CDR3 totals 16 residues. The V gene lost 5 bases and the J gene lost 7 bases, with 23 bases spanning the gap. CDR1 and CDR2 (germline): SGHNT, YENEEA. The CDR3 DNA sequence: TGTGCCAGCAGCCAGGGCCCTGCCGCGCAGGGGGGGACCCAGTACTTC. As protein: CASSQGPAAQGGTQYF.

The rearrangement joins TRBV19 to TRBJ1-1; D is unclear. Germline CDR1 is LNHDA and CDR2 is SQIVND (reference sequence). Between the trimmed V and J ends, which lost 7 bases and 1 base, there was a span of 10 bases. This CDR3 has 13 residues. CDR3: CASTLAPNTEAFF. As DNA, the CDR3 is TGTGCCAGTACCTTAGCCCCGAACACTGAAGCTTTCTTT.

The chain carries TRBV5-1 and TRBJ2-2; D unclear. The CDR3 loop spans 13 amino acids. V gave up 5 bases and J gave up 4 bases, with 9 bases separating them. Germline V CDR1 and CDR2: SGHRS, YFSETQ. As DNA, the CDR3 is TGCGCCAGCAGGTGGTCCGGCACCGGGGAGCTGTTTTTT. Protein sequence: CASRWSGTGELFF.